A single sample is the source of the 21 T cell receptor beta chains below, sequenced in a study of beta chain features in type 1 diabetes. The study reverse transcribed the entire isolated RNA, so it sequenced expressed TCRB transcripts. Repertoires were generated with immunoSEQ multiplex PCR, while TCRdb's copy carries only in-frame clones and drops some. In the table there are about 150,000 clones, around 10% of which are singletons. Sequencing was performed on central memory CD4+ T cells from blood. The origin of the receptors is a man aged 18 to 29 in good health.

The CDR3 is CAITDTNYGYTF. In DNA, the CDR3 is TGTGCCATCACAGACACCAACTATGGCTACACCTTC. The chain is built from TRBV10-3 and TRBJ1-2; D ambiguous. Germline-derived CDR1 and CDR2 are ENHRY and SYGVKD. Trimming pared 7 bases from V and 2 bases from J, leaving 8 bases between. This CDR3 has 12 amino acids.

This clone was counted at least ten times. The CDR3 sequence: CLTSGSTGELFF. CDR3 DNA: TGTCTGACTAGCGGGAGTACCGGGGAGCTGTTTTTT. The chain carries TRBV7-8 and TRBJ2-2; 12 nucleotides line up with TRBD2. Germline CDR1 reads SGHVS; CDR2 reads FQNEAQ. The CDR3 loop spans 12 amino acids.

V is TRBV19 and J is TRBJ2-5; the D gene is possibly TRBD1 (5 bases). This CDR3 is built from 13 residues. Trimming stripped 7 bases from V and 2 bases from J, with 11 bases between. CDR1 and CDR2 from the germline V gene are LNHDA and SQIVND (reference sequence). Written as DNA, the CDR3 is TGTGCCAGTACAGGGAAAGGGCAAGAGACCCAGTACTTC. Residues: CASTGKGQETQYF.

The V call is TRBV2, the J call TRBJ2-5; tentatively, D is TRBD1 (5 bases). The CDR3 runs 15 residues. V was cut by 6 bases and J by 1 base, with 15 bases left in between. Per the germline V gene, CDR1 is SNHLY and CDR2 is FYNNEI. The CDR3 bases are TGTGCCAGCAGGTACCAGGGCCAAGGCCAAGAGACCCAGTACTTC. This codes for CASRYQGQGQETQYF.

The chain links TRBV30 to TRBJ2-7; no firm D call. From germline, CDR1 is GTSNPN and CDR2 SVGIG (reference sequence). There are 14 residues in the CDR3. Trimming shortened V by 0 bases and J by 7 bases, and 16 bases separated the two germline ends. The CDR3 here is CAWSVGGFRGEQYF. The CDR3 region has the DNA TGTGCCTGGAGTGTAGGTGGGTTTAGAGGAGAGCAGTACTTC.

The chain employs TRBV5-4 and TRBJ2-7; 8 bases fit TRBD2. Germline V gene data show CDR1 as SGHNT and CDR2 as YYREEE (reference sequence). V shed 3 bases, J shed 6 bases, and the junction held 11 bases outside the gene matches. The CDR3 has 15 residues. The chain's CDR3 is CASSSRGAGGSEQYF. CDR3 DNA sequence: TGTGCCAGCAGCTCCAGAGGGGCGGGAGGCTCCGAGCAGTACTTC.

This chain uses TRBV7-2 with TRBJ2-1; maybe TRBD1 (6 bases). The CDR3 contains 16 residues. Looked up from germline, CDR1 is SGHTA and CDR2 is FQGNSA. V gave up 3 bases and J gave up 0 bases, with 12 bases separating them. For the CDR3, the DNA is TGTGCCAGCAGCTTCAGGGGCGACAGCTCCTACAATGAGCAGTTCTTC. Encoded protein: CASSFRGDSSYNEQFF.

The chain recombines TRBV5-1 with TRBJ2-1; tentatively, D is TRBD1 (6 bases). The V gene lost 5 bases and the J gene lost 0 bases, with 15 bases spanning the gap. The germline V gene encodes CDR1 SGHRS and CDR2 YFSETQ. This CDR3 comprises 16 residues. The CDR3 nucleotides are TGCGCCAGCAGTGAACAGGGTTCTAGCTCCTACAATGAGCAGTTCTTC. Amino acid sequence: CASSEQGSSSYNEQFF.

This clone appeared a few times. The chain couples TRBV10-3 to TRBJ1-2; 7 nucleotides match TRBD1. The CDR3 has 12 amino acids. Trimming removed 6 bases from V and 7 bases from J; junction bases left unmatched: 5. From germline, CDR1 is ENHRY and CDR2 SYGVKD. The CDR3 region is CAISWDSSGYTF. CDR3 DNA: TGTGCCATCAGCTGGGACAGCTCTGGCTACACCTTC.

This clone appeared a few times. The rearrangement uses TRBV28 and TRBJ2-4, with D possibly being TRBD2 (5 bases). V gave up 7 bases and J gave up 3 bases, with 7 bases separating them. The CDR3 extends over 12 amino acids. CDR1 MDHEN and CDR2 SYDVKM come from the germline V gene. CDR3 DNA sequence: TGTGCCAGCAACGGACTCAAAAACATTCAGTACTTC. Its protein is CASNGLKNIQYF. The full variable domain, completed using reference TRBV28 and TRBJ2-4, is DVKVTQSSRYLVKRTGEKVFLECVQDMDHENMFWYRQDPGLGLRLIYFSYDVKMKEKGDIPEGYSVSREKKERFSLILESASTNQTSMYLCASNGLKNIQYFGAGTRLSVL.

This clone has a handful of counts. The chain is built from TRBV9 and TRBJ1-1; D possibly corresponds to TRBD1 (6 bases). The V end was cut by 4 bases, the J end by 10 bases, with 23 bases between. The CDR3 covers 15 residues. Germline V lookup: CDR1 SGDLS, CDR2 YYNGEE. The CDR3 spells CASSTQQGLGSGAFF. The CDR3 DNA follows: TGTGCCAGCAGCACCCAACAGGGCTTGGGCAGTGGAGCTTTCTTT.

The table lists this clone with many counts. The chain joins TRBV7-2 to TRBJ1-2; D is ambiguous. The CDR3 runs to 12 residues. From germline, CDR1 is SGHTA and CDR2 FQGNSA. Trimming left V 3 bases short and J 9 bases short, with 11 bases between. In nucleotides, the CDR3 is TGTGCCAGCAGCTTCTCTGAGCTCCGCTACACCTTC. Its protein is CASSFSELRYTF.

The sample holds a few counts of this clone. V is TRBV30 and J is TRBJ1-5; the D is unclear. The CDR3 consists of 13 residues. From germline, CDR1 is GTSNPN and CDR2 SVGIG (reference sequence). The ends were cut back, 0 bases at V and 5 bases at J, with 8 bases in the middle. CDR3 in DNA: TGTGCCTGGAGTGTACAAAATGATCAGCCCCAGCATTTT. Its translation: CAWSVQNDQPQHF.

The sample holds a few counts of this clone. The chain combines TRBV27 with TRBJ2-7; the D gene is possibly TRBD2 (6 bases). V gave up 3 bases and J gave up 6 bases, with 9 bases separating them. This CDR3 has 12 residues. The germline gives CDR1 MNHEY, CDR2 SMNVEV (reference sequence). The CDR3 spells CASSFLGGEQYF. CDR3 bases: TGTGCCAGCAGTTTCTTGGGAGGCGAGCAGTACTTC.

The chain employs TRBV5-1 and TRBJ2-4, with D perhaps matching TRBD1 (6 bases). The CDR3 runs 14 residues. The germline gives CDR1 SGHRS, CDR2 YFSETQ. The V end was cut by 2 bases, the J end by 8 bases, with 14 bases between. CDR3 protein: CASSLAGVSDIQYF. The CDR3 coding sequence is TGCGCCAGCAGCTTAGCAGGGGTTTCTGACATTCAGTACTTC.

The table lists this clone with many counts. The chain employs TRBV5-1 and TRBJ1-1; D might be TRBD1 (6 bases). Trimming took off 0 bases at V and 9 bases at J, with 12 bases between the two ends. This CDR3 is built from 13 residues. CDR1 SGHRS and CDR2 YFSETQ come from the germline V gene. CDR3: CASSLEGQGQAFF. CDR3 nucleotides: TGCGCCAGCAGCTTGGAGGGGCAGGGGCAAGCTTTCTTT.

This chain uses TRBV5-6 with TRBJ2-5, with 11 positions matching TRBD2. The V gene's germline CDR1 is SGHDT and CDR2 YYEEEE. This CDR3 has 17 residues. V shed 2 bases, J shed 2 bases, and the junction held 8 bases outside the gene matches. This chain's CDR3 is CASSLIKTSGEQETQYF. CDR3 bases: TGTGCCAGCAGCTTAATAAAGACTAGCGGGGAGCAAGAGACCCAGTACTTC.

The sample holds a few counts of this clone. V usage is TRBV7-9 and J usage is TRBJ2-5; 11 bases are a match to TRBD1. CDR1 and CDR2 from the germline V gene are SEHNR and FQNEAQ (reference sequence). Losses at the gene ends were 11 bases for V and 2 bases for J; bases not matched to a gene: 10. CDR3 length: 15 residues. As DNA, the CDR3 is TGTGCCGCTTCTAGGACAGGGGGCAGACAAGAGACCCAGTACTTC. Its protein product is CAASRTGGRQETQYF.

This clone appeared a single time. The CDR3 spells CASSSARGTYEQYF. CDR3 coding DNA: TGTGCCAGCAGTTCCGCGAGGGGAACCTACGAGCAGTACTTC. This chain joins TRBV6-5 and TRBJ2-7, with D possibly called TRBD1 or TRBD2 (5 bases each). Looked up from germline, CDR1 is MNHEY and CDR2 is SVGAGI. The CDR3 loop spans 14 amino acids. With 4 bases removed from V and 2 bases from J, the gap between germline ends came to 12 bases.

This sequence joins TRBV9 and TRBJ2-3, with a tentative D call TRBD2 (6 bases). The CDR3 spans 15 residues. Trimming removed 4 bases from V and 2 bases from J, with 14 bases in between. Germline loops: CDR1 SGDLS, CDR2 YYNGEE. CDR3 sequence reads: CASSTTSLITDTQYF. DNA of the CDR3: TGTGCCAGCAGCACCACTAGCCTGATCACAGATACGCAGTATTTT.

This clone was seen a few times. The chain couples TRBV29-1 to TRBJ1-1, with D possibly TRBD1 on 5 matching bases. CDR1 is SQVTM, CDR2 ANQGSEA, per germline. This CDR3 is 12 amino acids long. V dropped 6 bases and J dropped 10 bases, with 18 bases sitting between them. The CDR3: CSVLLGGDRAFF. CDR3 DNA: TGCAGCGTCCTCCTGGGGGGGGATCGAGCTTTCTTT.